Listed here is a single T cell receptor (beta chain). One junction end disagrees with the germline gene, perhaps due to a read error. The data are from a study of blood T cell repertoires in COVID-19. Across the whole study: The origin of the acute and convalescent COVID-19 samples was the United States, Italy and Spain. T cells, B-cell-depleted T cells, or PBMCs supplied cDNA or gDNA.

In the authors' workflow: Nucleated cell number was recorded as an estimate derived from reference gene primer amplification. Libraries were prepared by immunoSEQ multiplex PCR; TCRdb keeps only in-frame clonotypes and omits some of them. The D gene and trimming were derived from the DNA, and the V and J assignments and clone size from that table. The table shows around 320,000 clones, with 65% to 90% occurring only once. The CDR3 runs to 13 residues. CDR1 and CDR2 from the germline V gene are MNHEY and SVGAGI. Sequences were obtained from peripheral blood. V and J are TRBV6-5 and TRBJ2-2; 7 bases agree with TRBD2. The sequence was obtained from a human donor in a cohort sampled during active COVID-19. The CDR3 sequence: CASSYSSRGDLFF. The CDR3 DNA follows: TGTGCCAGCAGTTACTCGAGTCGGGGGGATCTGTTTTTT.